Below, 29 T cell receptor beta chains from the same sample are listed, as sequenced in a study of blood T cell repertoires in COVID-19. TCRdb's table, derived via immunoSEQ multiplex PCR, lists solely in-frame clones and lacks some. The sample holds fewer than 200,000 clones; approximately 80% are singletons and the top ten take less than 2%. Sample: peripheral blood. These receptors all come from a human donor in a cohort sampled during active COVID-19.

This rearrangement joins TRBV7-2 to TRBJ2-7; TRBD2 matches 11 bases. Germline V gene data show CDR1 as SGHTA and CDR2 as FQGNSA. V shed 1 base, J shed 3 bases, and the junction held 5 bases outside the gene matches. This CDR3 is 16 amino acids long. The CDR3 is CASSLEWLAGGYEQYF. In DNA form, the CDR3 reads TGTGCCAGCAGCTTAGAATGGCTAGCGGGAGGCTACGAGCAGTACTTC.

In this sample, this clone turned up a few times. The gene calls are TRBV6-4 and TRBJ2-3; 11 nucleotides match TRBD1. This CDR3 region has 14 residues. The germline CDR1 and CDR2 sequences are MRHNA and SNTAGT. The V and J ends lost 3 bases and 4 bases, in that order; junction bases with no gene match: 0. CDR3 bases: TGTGCCAGCAGTGAGGGACAGGGGGCAGATACGCAGTATTTT. This codes for CASSEGQGADTQYF.

This CDR3 is CASTRGDGQETQYF. In DNA form, the CDR3 reads TGTGCCAGCACCAGGGGGGACGGTCAAGAGACCCAGTACTTC. This chain links TRBV27 with TRBJ2-5; tentatively, D is TRBD1 (7 bases). The CDR3 loop spans 14 amino acids. The germline V and J ends were trimmed by 7 bases and 2 bases, with 14 bases remaining between them. Germline V gives CDR1 MNHEY, CDR2 SMNVEV (reference sequence).

This chain uses TRBV7-2 with TRBJ2-7; 9 positions match TRBD1. Germline V gene sequence: CDR1 SGHTA, CDR2 FQGNSA. The CDR3 loop spans 15 amino acids. The V gene end was trimmed by 4 bases and the J gene end by 5 bases; junction bases not matched to a gene: 9. CDR3 loop: CASSSPGTGWDEQYF. The DNA of the CDR3 is TGTGCCAGCAGCTCCCCCGGGACAGGGTGGGACGAGCAGTACTTC.

Note on this clone: One end of the junction does not line up with germline, which may come from a read error. V and J are TRBV7-7 and TRBJ2-5; D is undetermined. Germline values: CDR1 SSHAT, CDR2 FNYEAQ (reference sequence). This CDR3 comprises 13 residues. CDR3 residues: CASSLGRQETQYF. CDR3 nucleotide sequence: TGTGCTAGCAGCTTAGGCCGGCAAGAGACCCAGTACTTC.

V is TRBV6-5 and J is TRBJ2-7, with D perhaps matching TRBD2 (5 bases). Germline-derived CDR1 and CDR2 are MNHEY and SVGAGI. CDR3 length equals 11 residues. Trimming took 8 bases from V and 2 from J, leaving 7 bases between them. The CDR3: CASGETYEQYF. In DNA, the CDR3 is TGTGCCAGCGGGGAGACCTACGAGCAGTACTTC.

The chain joins TRBV7-2 to TRBJ2-7, with 14 bases aligning to TRBD2. Germline assignment: CDR1 SGHTA and CDR2 FQGNSA. The CDR3 spans 15 residues. J was trimmed by 4 bases and V by 7 bases; bases with no gene match: 6. DNA for the CDR3: TGTGCCAGCACCCGACTAGCGGGAGGGCCTTACGAGCAGTACTTC. Amino acid sequence: CASTRLAGGPYEQYF. The whole variable domain, filled in from reference TRBV7-2 and TRBJ2-7, reads GAGVSQSPSNKVTEKGKDVELRCDPISGHTALYWYRQSLGQGLEFLIYFQGNSAPDKSGLPSDRFSAERTGGSVSTLTIQRTQQEDSAVYLCASTRLAGGPYEQYFGPGTRLTVT.

The chain employs TRBV6-1 and TRBJ1-6, with 8 bases that match TRBD1. The CDR3 runs 15 residues. Germline V gives CDR1 MNHNS, CDR2 SASEGT. J was trimmed by 6 bases and V by 2 bases; bases with no gene match: 3. CDR3 DNA: TGTGCCAGCAGTGAATCCCAGGGGGCTAATTCACCCCTCCACTTT. It specifies CASSESQGANSPLHF.

This chain uses TRBV6-2 or TRBV6-3 with TRBJ1-1; no clear D. Germline CDR1 MNHEY, CDR2 SVGEGT. The CDR3 runs to 15 residues. V dropped 2 bases and J dropped 5 bases, with 15 bases sitting between them. DNA for the CDR3: TGTGCCAGCAGTTACCTCCGGGTGACGGGAACTGAAGCTTTCTTT. Translation: CASSYLRVTGTEAFF.

The V call is TRBV6-2 or TRBV6-3, the J call TRBJ2-1; 7 bases are a match to TRBD1. Germline lookup yields CDR1 MNHEY and CDR2 SVGEGT. Trimming took 6 bases from V and 7 from J; bases not matched to a gene: 15. The CDR3 sequence is 16 residues long. As DNA, the CDR3 is TGTGCCAGCAGCCCCCAGCTCACCCCGGGACAGAATGAGCAGTTCTTC. Protein: CASSPQLTPGQNEQFF.

The chain has TRBV5-5 and TRBJ2-7; 7 nucleotides align to TRBD1. Germline V gene sequence: CDR1 SGHKS, CDR2 YYEKEE (reference sequence). This CDR3 has 14 residues. The J segment lost 2 bases and the V segment lost 3 bases, leaving 5 bases of the junction unmatched. Here the CDR3 reads CASSSRQGTYEQYF. In DNA, the CDR3 is TGTGCCAGCAGCTCTAGACAGGGAACCTACGAGCAGTACTTC.

The V and J genes are TRBV9 and TRBJ2-7; D gene ambiguous. Per germline, CDR1 SGDLS and CDR2 YYNGEE. V was shortened by 0 bases and J by 5 bases, with 6 bases between the two germline ends. This CDR3 is built from 12 residues. CDR3 protein: CASSVGGDEQYF. The DNA of the CDR3 is TGTGCCAGCAGCGTAGGAGGTGACGAGCAGTACTTC.

This clone showed up just a few times. The V gene is TRBV29-1, the J gene TRBJ1-3; D is ambiguous. Germline V gives CDR1 SQVTM, CDR2 ANQGSEA. V was cut by 4 bases and J by 4 bases, with 11 bases left in between. This CDR3 has 13 amino acids. CDR3 sequence reads: CSVAFGFGNTIYF. CDR3 sequence (DNA): TGCAGCGTTGCTTTCGGGTTCGGAAACACCATATATTTT.

The rearrangement uses TRBV10-3 and TRBJ2-7; TRBD1 might be the D (5 bases). The germline V and J ends were trimmed by 6 bases and 2 bases, with 20 bases remaining between them. This CDR3 has 16 residues. Germline CDR1 ENHRY, CDR2 SYGVKD. The CDR3 is CAISPVGRTNTYEQYF. CDR3 in DNA: TGTGCCATCAGCCCCGTGGGAAGGACAAATACCTACGAGCAGTACTTC.

The V gene is TRBV19, the J gene TRBJ2-6; the match to TRBD1 covers 11 bases. J gave up 0 bases and V 4 bases, and 8 bases lay outside the gene matches. CDR1 is LNHDA, CDR2 SQIVND, per germline (reference sequence). This CDR3 has 19 amino acids. CDR3: CASSRSGTGGFSGANVLTF. The CDR3 DNA reads TGTGCCAGTAGTAGGTCCGGGACAGGGGGGTTCTCTGGGGCCAACGTCCTGACTTTC.

The chain is built from TRBV10-3 and TRBJ2-1, with 9 bases matching TRBD2. The ends lost 10 bases at V and 5 bases at J; junction bases unmatched: 9. This CDR3 has 14 residues. Germline CDR1 reads ENHRY; CDR2 reads SYGVKD. CDR3 DNA: TGTGCCACCGACCCCGCGGGGGGGAACAATGAGCAGTTCTTC. Protein sequence: CATDPAGGNNEQFF.

The rearrangement links TRBV7-2 to TRBJ2-2; maybe TRBD2 (7 bases). The CDR3 is made up of 17 amino acids. Germline CDR1 and CDR2: SGHTA and FQGNSA. Trimming shortened V by 5 bases and J by 5 bases, and 21 bases separated the two germline ends. CDR3: CASSPRGAGEVTGELFF. For the CDR3, the DNA is TGTGCCAGCAGCCCGAGGGGGGCGGGAGAGGTAACCGGGGAGCTGTTTTTT.

This clone was observed a single time. The chain has TRBV7-2 and TRBJ2-5, with 7 bases aligning to TRBD1. The CDR3 loop spans 15 amino acids. Germline CDR1 is SGHTA and CDR2 is FQGNSA. With 5 bases clipped from V and 4 bases from J, the junction kept 10 bases outside the gene matches. The CDR3: CASSPRQGGGETQYF. The DNA for the CDR3 is TGTGCCAGCAGCCCACGACAGGGTGGGGGAGAGACCCAGTACTTC. The entire variable domain, with the rest obtained from reference TRBV7-2 and TRBJ2-5, is as follows: GAGVSQSPSNKVTEKGKDVELRCDPISGHTALYWYRQSLGQGLEFLIYFQGNSAPDKSGLPSDRFSAERTGGSVSTLTIQRTQQEDSAVYLCASSPRQGGGETQYFGPGTRLLVL.

The chain combines TRBV4-1 with TRBJ1-5; D is unresolved. CDR3 size: 15 residues. Trimming pared 1 base from V and 0 bases from J, leaving 7 bases between. Germline CDR1 and CDR2: MGHRA and YSYEKL. This CDR3 is CASSQGRYSNQPQHF. In DNA form, the CDR3 reads TGCGCCAGCAGCCAAGGCAGGTATAGCAATCAGCCCCAGCATTTT.

This clone was detected a few times. J is TRBJ2-7 and V is TRBV5-1; TRBD1 is a possible D gene (5 bases). The V end lost 2 bases, the J end lost 6 bases, and 12 bases lay between the germline ends. The CDR3 sequence is 13 residues long. Germline-derived CDR1 and CDR2 are SGHRS and YFSETQ. This chain's CDR3 is CASSFPQGPEQYF. The DNA for the CDR3 is TGCGCCAGCAGCTTTCCTCAGGGTCCCGAGCAGTACTTC.

This clone came up once. The chain joins TRBV6-5 to TRBJ1-4; 7 bases match TRBD1. The CDR3 extends over 15 amino acids. Germline V gives CDR1 MNHEY, CDR2 SVGAGI. Unmatched junction bases numbered 6, after V lost 6 bases and J lost 2 bases. In DNA, the CDR3 is TGTGCCAGCAGGGAGGGGGCGCGGACTAATGAAAAACTGTTTTTT. Its translation: CASREGARTNEKLFF.

This chain uses TRBV18 with TRBJ1-3; 12 nucleotides match TRBD1. Losses at the gene ends were 4 bases for V and 1 base for J; bases not matched to a gene: 2. Germline V gives CDR1 KGHSH, CDR2 LQKENI. The CDR3 sequence is 16 residues long. The CDR3 protein is CASSLGQGASGNTIYF. CDR3 DNA: TGTGCCAGCTCACTGGGACAGGGGGCATCTGGAAACACCATATATTTT.

This rearrangement joins TRBV19 to TRBJ1-6; D gene ambiguous. V lost 1 base to trimming and J lost 12 bases, with 10 bases between them. Germline CDR1 LNHDA, CDR2 SQIVND (reference sequence). There are 13 residues in the CDR3. Written as DNA, the CDR3 is TGTGCCAGTAGTATAGTAGTTCCGGGACCCCTCCACTTT. Its protein product is CASSIVVPGPLHF.

A few counts support this clone. The CDR3 protein is CASRSGTSGSYEQYF. The CDR3, as DNA: TGTGCCAGCAGGTCCGGGACTAGCGGTTCCTACGAGCAGTACTTC. The rearrangement links TRBV6-5 to TRBJ2-7; 11 bases are shared with TRBD2. J lost 1 base, V lost 6 bases, and 5 bases had no gene match. CDR3 length: 15 amino acids. CDR1 MNHEY and CDR2 SVGAGI come from the germline V gene.

This rearrangement joins TRBV7-2 to TRBJ1-2; D ambiguous. CDR1 SGHTA and CDR2 FQGNSA come from the germline V gene. The CDR3 consists of 14 residues. The germline V and J ends were trimmed by 0 bases and 4 bases, with 9 bases remaining between them. The CDR3 spells CASSLARVGYGYTF. In DNA, the CDR3 is TGTGCCAGCAGCTTAGCTCGGGTTGGCTATGGCTACACCTTC.

The rearrangement links TRBV28 to TRBJ1-2; the D gene is possibly TRBD1 (6 bases). Germline V gene lookup returns CDR1 MDHEN and CDR2 SYDVKM. V was clipped by 1 base and J by 9 bases, with 9 bases between them. This CDR3 region has 12 residues. The CDR3 here is CASSLYRDSYTF. CDR3 DNA sequence: TGTGCCAGCAGTTTATACAGGGACAGCTACACCTTC.

The sample holds a few counts of this clone. The same CDR3 arises from other DNA sequences in this sample as well. The gene calls are TRBV15 and TRBJ2-7, with TRBD1 identical over 11 bases. Germline lookup yields CDR1 LNHNV and CDR2 YYDKDF (reference sequence). V shed 3 bases and J 3 bases; nucleotides not matched to a gene: 7. This CDR3 spans 16 amino acids. DNA for the CDR3: TGTGCCACCAGCAGGGATCCGGGACAGGGGGTCTACGAGCAGTACTTC. Protein sequence: CATSRDPGQGVYEQYF.

This rearrangement joins TRBV6-4 to TRBJ2-3; the match to TRBD2 covers 12 bases. J was trimmed by 6 bases and V by 0 bases; bases with no gene match: 7. Looked up from germline, CDR1 is MRHNA and CDR2 is SNTAGT. The CDR3 covers 17 residues. The CDR3 sequence is CASSDSASGGAVDTQYF. The CDR3 DNA sequence: TGTGCCAGCAGTGACTCCGCTAGCGGGGGGGCTGTCGATACGCAGTATTTT.

The rearrangement links TRBV28 to TRBJ2-7; D uncertain. CDR1 and CDR2 from the germline V gene are MDHEN and SYDVKM. Trimming took 2 bases from V and 2 from J, leaving 4 bases between them. CDR3 length: 12 amino acids. DNA of the CDR3: TGTGCCAGCAGTTTACTAGCCTACGAGCAGTACTTC. Amino acids: CASSLLAYEQYF. Full variable domain (missing parts from reference TRBV28 and TRBJ2-7): DVKVTQSSRYLVKRTGEKVFLECVQDMDHENMFWYRQDPGLGLRLIYFSYDVKMKEKGDIPEGYSVSREKKERFSLILESASTNQTSMYLCASSLLAYEQYFGPGTRLTVT.